What follows are 12 T cell receptor beta chains derived from one specimen sequenced in a study of response to subunit inactivated influenza vaccine. TCRdb ran MiXCR on the RT-PCR reads and lists one entry per CDR3 protein. This table holds about 540,000 distinct CDR3 sequences, around 15% found once. The material was PBMCs from blood, obtained approximately 12 days after vaccination. These receptors came from a man aged 45-65 years who received an inactivated influenza vaccine.

This clonotype was found many times. The gene calls are TRBV3-1 and TRBJ2-7, with 8 bases identical to TRBD1. The CDR3 totals 15 residues. V trimming: 5 bases; J trimming: 5 bases; junction bases outside the gene matches: 11. Germline V gene data show CDR1 as LGHDT and CDR2 as YNNKEL (reference sequence). CDR3 region: CASSYRQGIGHEQYF. The CDR3 DNA follows: TGTGCCAGCAGCTATCGACAGGGGATCGGCCACGAGCAGTACTTC.

This clonotype has just a few counts. The V and J genes are TRBV4-1 and TRBJ1-4; D is undetermined. The CDR3 covers 14 residues. V was pared by 5 bases and J by 2 bases, with 9 bases between. From germline, CDR1 is MGHRA and CDR2 YSYEKL. As DNA, the CDR3 is TGCGCCAGCAGCAGGGAGGGCACTAATGAAAAACTGTTTTTT. Residues: CASSREGTNEKLFF.

This clonotype was detected only a few times. The rearrangement uses TRBV28 and TRBJ2-7; TRBD1 matches at 7 bases. Germline V lookup: CDR1 MDHEN, CDR2 SYDVKM. The CDR3 has 13 residues. The J segment lost 3 bases and the V segment lost 6 bases, leaving 5 bases of the junction unmatched. In DNA form, the CDR3 reads TGTGCCAGCAGCACGGGACAGTACTACGAGCAGTACTTC. Amino acid sequence: CASSTGQYYEQYF.

CDR3 protein: CASSLGGSGSQETQYF. The CDR3 DNA is TGCGCCAGCAGCTTGGGCGGGTCGGGGTCGCAAGAGACCCAGTACTTC. This chain uses TRBV5-1 with TRBJ2-5; D perhaps matches TRBD2 (5 bases). The V and J ends lost 0 bases and 2 bases respectively, with 14 bases between them. The CDR3 sequence is 16 residues long. The germline V gene has CDR1 SGHRS and CDR2 YFSETQ.

A few counts support this clonotype. This chain uses TRBV18 with TRBJ2-3, with no clear D. The V gene's germline CDR1 is KGHSH and CDR2 LQKENI. This CDR3 region has 15 residues. The V end lost 3 bases, the J end lost 2 bases, and 12 bases lay between the germline ends. The CDR3 reads CASSPSIGFTDTQYF. CDR3 DNA sequence: TGTGCCAGCTCACCGTCGATCGGATTCACAGATACGCAGTATTTT.

The chain carries TRBV20-1 and TRBJ2-1; the D call may be TRBD1 or TRBD2 (5 bases each). The CDR3 sequence is 15 residues long. V gave up 0 bases and J gave up 0 bases, with 9 bases separating them. The germline V gene has CDR1 DFQATT and CDR2 SNEGSKA (reference sequence). As DNA, the CDR3 is TGCAGTGCTAGAGATCTTGGGGGCTCCTACAATGAGCAGTTCTTC. This sequence encodes CSARDLGGSYNEQFF.

Only a few counts were recorded for this clonotype. The rearrangement uses TRBV18 and TRBJ1-1; 8 bases are shared with TRBD1. CDR3 length equals 15 residues. With 8 bases clipped from V and 1 base from J, the junction kept 9 bases outside the gene matches. Germline CDR1 is KGHSH and CDR2 is LQKENI. The chain's CDR3 is CASQGQAGPNTEAFF. As DNA, the CDR3 is TGTGCCAGCCAGGGACAGGCTGGCCCGAACACTGAAGCTTTCTTT.

This clonotype was detected many times. The rearrangement links TRBV4-3 to TRBJ2-6, with D hard to call. CDR1 and CDR2 from the germline V gene are LGHNA and YSLEER. This CDR3 has 13 residues. V was shortened by 0 bases and J by 11 bases, with 8 bases between the two germline ends. The CDR3 is CASSQDPWDVLTF. The CDR3, as DNA: TGCGCCAGCAGCCAAGACCCCTGGGACGTCCTGACTTTC.

This clonotype was picked up a small number of times. The chain uses TRBV29-1 and TRBJ2-1; 9 bases are a match to TRBD1. This CDR3 has 13 residues. V was pared by 4 bases and J by 5 bases, with 3 bases of the junction left unmatched. CDR1 and CDR2 from the germline V gene are SQVTM and ANQGSEA. CDR3 coding DNA: TGCAGCGTTGTGGGACAGGGACACAATGAGCAGTTCTTC. It specifies CSVVGQGHNEQFF.

The chain recombines TRBV24-1 with TRBJ1-2; unclear D gene. Germline CDR1 reads KGHDR; CDR2 reads SFDVKD. The V end lost 4 bases, the J end lost 4 bases, and 6 bases lay between the germline ends. The CDR3 length is 12 residues. The CDR3 loop reads CATSDYSYGYTF. The CDR3 DNA is TGTGCCACCAGTGACTACAGCTATGGCTACACCTTC.

This clonotype was seen repeatedly, ten times or more. This chain connects TRBV5-1 to TRBJ2-3, with 7 bases identical to TRBD1. CDR1 is SGHRS, CDR2 YFSETQ, per germline. V gave up 4 bases and J gave up 4 bases; unmatched junction bases: 6. The CDR3 loop spans 14 amino acids. The CDR3 is CASSPTGWADTQYF. For the CDR3, the DNA is TGCGCCAGCAGCCCGACAGGGTGGGCAGATACGCAGTATTTT.

The chain recombines TRBV29-1 with TRBJ2-3; no clear D gene. This CDR3 is 14 amino acids long. Trimming stripped 2 bases from V and 0 bases from J, with 9 bases between. The germline CDR1 and CDR2 sequences are SQVTM and ANQGSEA. The CDR3 DNA reads as TGCAGCGTTGAACGGTCCCATAGCACAGATACGCAGTATTTT. It specifies CSVERSHSTDTQYF.